Included here is one T cell receptor beta chain sequence, with context. Its antigen is undetermined. Clones were read by immunoSEQ multiplex PCR, and TCRdb kept only the in-frame ones, dropping some. The table lists tens of thousands of clones, 82% of them singletons. After removal of 2 bases from V and 6 bases from J, the junction contained 9 bases not matched to a gene. Germline assignment: CDR1 LNHDA and CDR2 SQIVND (reference sequence). The CDR3 loop spans 15 amino acids. This specimen belongs to a study of radiation and T cells in renal cell carcinoma. Study-level results: From baseline, blood top tumor clonotypes peaked at 2 weeks post-radiation. Pretreatment tumor biopsies were lacking, so baseline clonotypes are unknown.

Time point denoted: baseline pretreatment blood. Treatment meaning: 15 Gy SBRT to primary tumor, nephrectomy 4 weeks later. Radiation-treated patients gave blood at baseline, week 2 and week 4. This renal cell carcinoma was of the clear cell type. This chain joins TRBV19 and TRBJ2-7; 8 bases match TRBD2. The TCR was taken from a man aged 55-75 years with renal cell carcinoma. The sample here was blood, taken from a patient whose treatment included radiotherapy and nephrectomy. CDR3 nucleotide sequence: TGTGCCAGTAGTATATCACCGGGAGGGCCCCGCGAGCAGTACTTC. It codes for CASSISPGGPREQYF.